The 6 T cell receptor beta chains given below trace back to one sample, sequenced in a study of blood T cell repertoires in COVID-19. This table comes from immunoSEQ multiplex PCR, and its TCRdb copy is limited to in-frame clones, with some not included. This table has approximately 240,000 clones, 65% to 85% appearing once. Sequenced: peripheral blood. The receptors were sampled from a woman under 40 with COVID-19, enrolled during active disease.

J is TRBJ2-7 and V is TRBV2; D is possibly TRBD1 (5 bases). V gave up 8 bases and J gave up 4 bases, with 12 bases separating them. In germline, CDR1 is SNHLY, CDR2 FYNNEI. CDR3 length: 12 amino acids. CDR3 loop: CASQGRVYEQYF. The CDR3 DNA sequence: TGTGCCAGCCAGGGCAGGGTTTACGAGCAGTACTTC.

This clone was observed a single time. This CDR3 is CASSPRRVGTNEKLFF. The DNA of the CDR3 is TGTGCCAGCAGTCCCCGCAGGGTTGGAACTAATGAAAAACTGTTTTTT. The chain employs TRBV28 and TRBJ1-4; a weak D match, TRBD1 (5 bases). CDR3 length equals 16 residues. The germline V gene has CDR1 MDHEN and CDR2 SYDVKM. Trimming shortened V by 5 bases and J by 1 base, and 14 bases separated the two germline ends.

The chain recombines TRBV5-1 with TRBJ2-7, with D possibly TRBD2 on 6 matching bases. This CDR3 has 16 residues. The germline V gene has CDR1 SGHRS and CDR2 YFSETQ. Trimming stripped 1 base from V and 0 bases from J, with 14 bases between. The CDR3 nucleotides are TGCGCCAGCAGCTTGTTATGGGGGGACTTCTCCTACGAGCAGTACTTC. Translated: CASSLLWGDFSYEQYF.

The CDR3 spells CASSLGDRGIGTEAFF. In DNA form, the CDR3 reads TGTGCCAGCAGCTTGGGAGACAGGGGCATCGGCACTGAAGCTTTCTTT. The V call is TRBV7-6, the J call TRBJ1-1, with 8 bases lining up with TRBD1. CDR3 size: 16 residues. With V trimmed by 3 bases and J by 4 bases, 10 bases remained unmatched. CDR1 is SGHVS, CDR2 FNYEAQ, per germline. The full variable domain, with the rest looked up from reference TRBV7-6 and TRBJ1-1, is GAGVSQSPRYKVTKRGQDVALRCDPISGHVSLYWYRQALGQGPEFLTYFNYEAQQDKSGLPNDRFSAERPEGSISTLTIQRTEQRDSAMYRCASSLGDRGIGTEAFFGQGTRLTVV.

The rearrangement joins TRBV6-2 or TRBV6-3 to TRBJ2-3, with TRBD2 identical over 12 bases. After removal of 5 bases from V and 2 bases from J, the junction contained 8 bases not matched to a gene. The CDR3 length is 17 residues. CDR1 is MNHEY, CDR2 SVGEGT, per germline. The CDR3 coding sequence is TGTGCCAGCAGTCCCTTTCTAGCGGGGGGGTACACAGATACGCAGTATTTT. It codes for CASSPFLAGGYTDTQYF.

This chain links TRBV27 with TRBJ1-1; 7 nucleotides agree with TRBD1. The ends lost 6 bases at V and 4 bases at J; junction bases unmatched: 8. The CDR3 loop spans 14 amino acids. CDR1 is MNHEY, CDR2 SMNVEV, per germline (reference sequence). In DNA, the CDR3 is TGTGCCAGCAGCCCCGGGCAGGGGGGCACTGAAGCTTTCTTT. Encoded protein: CASSPGQGGTEAFF.